One and the same sample provided the 7 T cell receptor beta chains below, sequenced in a study of a mutant IDH1 vaccine in newly diagnosed glioma. No antigen is known for these receptors. Time point given: week 35, safety follow-up. Doses comprised 300 ug of mutant IDH1 20-mer peptide each, plus topical imiquimod. This table comes from immunoSEQ multiplex PCR, and its TCRdb copy is limited to in-frame clones, with some not included. The sample shows about 66,000 clones, under 85% of them seen only once. The sample consisted of PBMCs, taken from a glioma patient whose treatment included an IDH1 peptide vaccine. All receptors derive from a man in his forties or fifties with glioma.

V usage is TRBV5-4 and J usage is TRBJ2-1, with 12 bases lining up with TRBD2. The CDR3 loop spans 16 amino acids. The germline gives CDR1 SGHNT, CDR2 YYREEE (reference sequence). Trimming removed 1 base from V and 8 bases from J; junction bases left unmatched: 7. CDR3 nucleotide sequence: TGTGCCAGCAGCTTGCAGGCTAGCGGGGGGGCCCATGAGCAGTTCTTC. It is translated as CASSLQASGGAHEQFF.

The chain uses TRBV30 and TRBJ1-3; perhaps TRBD1 as D (5 bases). The germline CDR1 and CDR2 sequences are GTSNPN and SVGIG (reference sequence). V was pared by 1 base and J by 3 bases, with 7 bases between. The CDR3 loop spans 13 amino acids. CDR3 nucleotides: TGTGCCTGGAGTGGGGGGATTGGAAACACCATATATTTT. It encodes CAWSGGIGNTIYF. Using reference TRBV30 and TRBJ1-3 for the parts outside the CDR3, the full variable domain is SQTIHQWPATLVQPVGSPLSLECTVEGTSNPNLYWYRQAAGRGLQLLFYSVGIGQISSEVPQNLSASRPQDRQFILSSKKLLLSDSGFYLCAWSGGIGNTIYFGEGSWLTVV.

The rearrangement joins TRBV5-6 to TRBJ2-5, with 8 bases lining up with TRBD2. Germline CDR1 SGHDT, CDR2 YYEEEE. Losses at the gene ends were 7 bases for V and 3 bases for J; bases not matched to a gene: 14. The CDR3 runs to 16 residues. CDR3 amino acids: CASAERRLAGKETQYF. Here the CDR3 DNA reads TGTGCCAGCGCCGAAAGAAGATTAGCGGGGAAAGAGACCCAGTACTTC.

The rearrangement links TRBV5-1 to TRBJ1-4, with a possible D match to TRBD1 (6 bases). The ends were cut back, 0 bases at V and 5 bases at J, with 8 bases in the middle. CDR1 is SGHRS, CDR2 YFSETQ, per germline. The length of the CDR3 is 14 residues. In DNA form, the CDR3 reads TGCGCCAGCAGCTTGGGAGGGACAAATGAAAAACTGTTTTTT. Translated: CASSLGGTNEKLFF.

The gene calls are TRBV6-1 and TRBJ2-5; no reliable D call. The CDR3 runs to 13 residues. V lost 0 bases, J lost 7 bases, and 9 bases lay in between. The V gene's germline CDR1 is MNHNS and CDR2 SASEGT. For the CDR3, the DNA is TGTGCCAGCAGTGAAGCGTGGGCTGGGACCCAGTACTTC. It is translated as CASSEAWAGTQYF.

This clone has a single count. For the CDR3, the DNA is TGTGCCAGCAGCTTCCCAGGGGGTCGGTACACTGAAGCTTTCTTT. Translated, it gives CASSFPGGRYTEAFF. This sequence joins TRBV7-9 and TRBJ1-1; 7 bases match TRBD1. Per germline, CDR1 SEHNR and CDR2 FQNEAQ (reference sequence). The CDR3 totals 15 residues. Unmatched junction bases numbered 7, after V lost 3 bases and J lost 3 bases.

This clone was counted between two and nine times. The rearrangement links TRBV4-1 to TRBJ2-3; D perhaps matches TRBD1 (6 bases). The germline V gene has CDR1 MGHRA and CDR2 YSYEKL. The CDR3 extends over 14 amino acids. V lost 1 base to trimming and J lost 14 bases, with 19 bases between them. For the CDR3, the DNA is TGCGCCAGCAGCCAAGTACCCACAGGAGCCAGGGGGTATTTT. Protein product: CASSQVPTGARGYF.